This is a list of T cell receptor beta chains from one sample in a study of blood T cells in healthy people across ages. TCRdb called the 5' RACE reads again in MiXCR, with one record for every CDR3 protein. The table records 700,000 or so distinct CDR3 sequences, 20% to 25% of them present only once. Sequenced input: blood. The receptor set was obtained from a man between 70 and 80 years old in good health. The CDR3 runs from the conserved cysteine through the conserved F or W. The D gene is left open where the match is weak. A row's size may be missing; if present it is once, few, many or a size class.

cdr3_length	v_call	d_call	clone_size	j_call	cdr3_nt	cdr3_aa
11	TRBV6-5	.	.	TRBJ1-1	TGTGCCAGCATCGGACGGACCGAAGCTTTCTTT	CASIGRTEAFF
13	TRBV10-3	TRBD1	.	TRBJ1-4	TGTGCCATCAGTGGGGGGACAGAGGAAAAACTGTTTTTT	CAISGGTEEKLFF
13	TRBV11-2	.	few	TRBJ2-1	TGTGCCAGTCGAACAGGACTTCGGAATGAGCAGTTCTTC	CASRTGLRNEQFF
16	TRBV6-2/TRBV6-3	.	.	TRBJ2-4	TGTGCCAGCAGTGATTTAGCTAGAGGCGCCAAAAACATTCAGTACTTC	CASSDLARGAKNIQYF
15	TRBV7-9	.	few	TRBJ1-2	TGTGCCAGCAGCGACCGGGGCAGACTCCTATCTGGCTACACCTTC	CASSDRGRLLSGYTF
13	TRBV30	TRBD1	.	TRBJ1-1	TGTGCCTGGAGCTGGGACAGATTCGCTGAAGCTTTCTTT	CAWSWDRFAEAFF
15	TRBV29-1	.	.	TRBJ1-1	TGCAGCGTTGAAGTTAGACAGACCGTGGGCACTGAAGCTTTCTTT	CSVEVRQTVGTEAFF
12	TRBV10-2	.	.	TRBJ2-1	TGCGCCAGCAGTACAATGTTGAATGAGCAGTTCTTC	CASSTMLNEQFF
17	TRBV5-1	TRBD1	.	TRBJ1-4	TGCGCCAGCAGCGGCGGGACAGGAAGTCCTACTAATGAAAAACTGTTTTTT	CASSGGTGSPTNEKLFF
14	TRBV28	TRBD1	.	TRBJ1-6	TGTGCCAGCAGTTCTAGGGGGCGGAATTCACCCCTCCACTTT	CASSSRGRNSPLHF
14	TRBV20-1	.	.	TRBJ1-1	TGCAGTGCCAGAGAAGGGGGTTCCGGCACTGAAGCTTTCTTT	CSAREGGSGTEAFF
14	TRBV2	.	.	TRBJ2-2	TGTGCCAGCAGCATCGGAGCGAACACCGGGGAGCTGTTTTTT	CASSIGANTGELFF
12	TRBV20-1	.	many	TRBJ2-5	TGCAGTGCCCGAAGGGCGCAAGAGACCCAGTACTTC	CSARRAQETQYF
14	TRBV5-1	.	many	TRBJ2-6	TGCGCCAGCAAGGTTCAGACTGGGGCCAACGTCCTGACTTTC	CASKVQTGANVLTF
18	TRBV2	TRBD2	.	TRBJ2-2	TGTGCCAGCAGTGAATGGGCGGGGCTAGCGGGATCCACCGGGGAGCTGTTTTTT	CASSEWAGLAGSTGELFF
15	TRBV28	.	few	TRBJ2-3	TGTGCCAGCAGTTATGGGCGGATTAGCACAGATACGCAGTATTTT	CASSYGRISTDTQYF
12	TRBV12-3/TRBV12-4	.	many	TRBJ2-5	TGCGCCAGCAGCTTCTCACAAGAGACCCAGTACTTC	CASSFSQETQYF
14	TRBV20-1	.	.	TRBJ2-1	TGCAGTGCTAGTGGCGTATCGGGTGGCAGAGAGCAGTTCTTC	CSASGVSGGREQFF
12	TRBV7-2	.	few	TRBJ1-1	TGTGCCAGCAGCTCCTCGACGAGGGAAGCTTTCTTT	CASSSSTREAFF
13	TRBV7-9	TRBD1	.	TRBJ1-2	TGTGCCAGCAGCTTACAGGGGGCGGATGGCTACACCTTC	CASSLQGADGYTF